This T cell receptor (beta chain) was found in a study of blood T cell repertoires in COVID-19. About the study: The study drew acute and convalescent COVID-19 samples from the United States, Italy and Spain. In each case, the material was cDNA or gDNA derived from T cells, B-cell-depleted T cells, or PBMCs.

In the original processing: Amplifying reference gene primers gave estimates of nucleated cell counts. This table comes from immunoSEQ multiplex PCR, and its TCRdb copy is limited to in-frame clones, with some not included. That table supplies the V and J calls and clone size; D and trimming were determined from the DNA. The data show about 50,000 clones, 87% seen once. Per germline, CDR1 MNHEY and CDR2 SVGEGT. CDR3 length equals 14 residues. The junction had 8 bases not matched to a gene; V was cut back by 2 bases and J by 10 bases. The chain carries TRBV6-2 or TRBV6-3 and TRBJ1-3, with TRBD1 matching 7 bases. The source of this sequence is a man aged 50 or older with active COVID-19. Sequencing input: peripheral blood. CDR3 loop: CASSYGDSRGTIYF. For the CDR3, the DNA is TGTGCCAGCAGTTACGGGGACAGTCGCGGAACCATATATTTT.